This T cell receptor beta chain is from a study of identical twins. General study results and limits: Memory repertoires showed no such pattern, whereas abundant cord blood beta clonotypes carried fewer insertions.

In TCRdb, the 5' RACE reads were re-called with MiXCR into one record per CDR3 protein. Here the sample spans 640,000 or so distinct CDR3 sequences, less than 7% being singletons. Germline values: CDR1 SNHLY, CDR2 FYNNEI. V was clipped by 6 bases and J by 5 bases; unmatched bases: 7. CDR3 length equals 15 residues. Worth noting for this clonotype: Its antigen is undetermined.

The clonotype originates from a man between 18 and 35 years old in good health. The chain employs TRBV2 and TRBJ2-7, with 13 bases lining up with TRBD2. Sequencing was performed on naive T cells sorted from blood. The CDR3 bases are TGTGCCAGCAGAGCCGGGACTAGCGGGATTCACGAGCAGTACTTC. This codes for CASRAGTSGIHEQYF.